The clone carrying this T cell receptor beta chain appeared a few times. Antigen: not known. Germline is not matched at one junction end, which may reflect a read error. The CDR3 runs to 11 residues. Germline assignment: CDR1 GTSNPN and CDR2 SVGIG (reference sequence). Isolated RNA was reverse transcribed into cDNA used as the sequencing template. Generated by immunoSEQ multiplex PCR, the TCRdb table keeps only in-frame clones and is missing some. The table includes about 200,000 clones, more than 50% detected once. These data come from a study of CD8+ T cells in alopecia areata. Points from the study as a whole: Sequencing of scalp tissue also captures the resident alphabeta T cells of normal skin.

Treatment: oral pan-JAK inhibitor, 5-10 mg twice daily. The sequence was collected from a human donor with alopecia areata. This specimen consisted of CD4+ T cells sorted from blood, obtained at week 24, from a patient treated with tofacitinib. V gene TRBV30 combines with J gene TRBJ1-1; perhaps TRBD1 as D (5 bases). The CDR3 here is CAWSERVHRTF. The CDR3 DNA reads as TGTGCCTGGAGTGAAAGGGTCCACAGGACGTTT.